This is a list of T cell receptor beta chains from one sample in a study of T cells after yellow fever vaccination. TCRdb re-derived calls from the 5' RACE reads in MiXCR, one entry per CDR3 protein. In the table there are around 65,000 distinct CDR3 sequences, roughly 6% of which are singletons. Sequencing was performed on CD4+ T cells sorted from PBMCs, taken roughly 14 days after the first yellow fever vaccination. These receptors were obtained from a man aged 18-30 years who received the YFV17D yellow fever vaccine. The CDR3 runs from the conserved cysteine through the conserved F or W. Each record gives: D gene, V gene, J gene, clone size, CDR3 DNA, CDR3 protein. A D gene is named only where the DNA matches it firmly. The size of a clone is reported for some rows only, either as once, few or many, or as a class for expanded clones.

>.|TRBV7-2|TRBJ1-5|many
TGTGCCAGCAGCTTGAGCGGGGCGTATAGCAATCAGCCCCAGCATTTT
CASSLSGAYSNQPQHF
>.|TRBV20-1|TRBJ2-5|many
TGCAGTGCCGTCGACAGAGTAGGGACCCAGTACTTC
CSAVDRVGTQYF
>.|TRBV10-3|TRBJ2-2|.
TGTGCCATCAGTGAGTCGACGGGTCGTGGGGAGCTGTTTTTT
CAISESTGRGELFF
>.|TRBV28|TRBJ1-5|many
TGTGCCAGCAGCCCAGGGTTCGGCAATCAGCCCCAGCATTTT
CASSPGFGNQPQHF
>.|TRBV20-1|TRBJ1-5|many
TGCAGTGCTAGAGATCGCAGGGGTCATCAGCCCCAGCATTTT
CSARDRRGHQPQHF
>TRBD1|TRBV15|TRBJ1-2|many
TGTGCCACCAGCGGACAGGGGGCTGGGGACTATGGCTACACCTTC
CATSGQGAGDYGYTF
>TRBD1|TRBV20-1|TRBJ2-4|many
TGCAGTGCTAGTGGGGCAGGGGGCGAAAAAAACATTCAGTACTTC
CSASGAGGEKNIQYF
>TRBD2|TRBV5-1|TRBJ2-5|many
TGCGCCAGCAGGATTGTGACTAGCGGGCAAGAGACCCAGTACTTC
CASRIVTSGQETQYF
>.|TRBV7-9|TRBJ1-1|many
TGTGCCAGCGGTCTTGGGGAGGTGAACACTGAAGCTTTCTTT
CASGLGEVNTEAFF
>.|TRBV12-3/TRBV12-4|TRBJ1-1|many
TGTGCCAGCAGTTTTGAGCGAGGGACTGAAGCTTTCTTT
CASSFERGTEAFF
>TRBD1|TRBV2|TRBJ2-1|many
TGTGCCAGAGTGCGGGACAGGGAGGTAGAATCCTACAATGAGCAGTTCTTC
CARVRDREVESYNEQFF
>TRBD1|TRBV20-1|TRBJ2-1|many
TGCAGTGCTAGAGATTTGAGACAGGGGGCGAGTGAGCAGTTCTTC
CSARDLRQGASEQFF
>.|TRBV7-2|TRBJ2-3|many
TGTGCCAGCAGCCCCTGGGACATCACAGATACGCAGTATTTT
CASSPWDITDTQYF
>.|TRBV20-1|TRBJ1-1|many
TGCAGTGCAAAGGATAACACTGAAGCTTTCTTT
CSAKDNTEAFF
>.|TRBV20-1|TRBJ1-4|many
TGCAGTGCTAGTGACGAGCGGGAAAAACTGTTTTTT
CSASDEREKLFF
>.|TRBV4-2|TRBJ1-6|many
TGTGCCAGCAGCCTAGGTTATAATTCACCCCTCCACTTT
CASSLGYNSPLHF
>.|TRBV12-3/TRBV12-4|TRBJ2-5|.
TGTGCCAGCAGGGGGGGTAACCTGGGAGAGACCCAGTACTTC
CASRGGNLGETQYF
>.|TRBV11-1|TRBJ1-1|.
TGTGCCAGCAGCCCCTCCTTGGCCAAGAACACTGAAGCTTTCTTT
CASSPSLAKNTEAFF
>.|TRBV12-3/TRBV12-4|TRBJ1-1|many
TGTGCCAGCAGTTTCGGTCACGGGAACACTGAAGCTTTCTTT
CASSFGHGNTEAFF
>.|TRBV12-3/TRBV12-4|TRBJ2-5|many
TGTGCCAGCAGTCTGCGGGGGCCCCCGGGAGAGACCCAGTACTTC
CASSLRGPPGETQYF
>.|TRBV18|TRBJ2-3|many
TGTGCCAGCTCACCGCCTAGAGGCACAGATACGCAGTATTTT
CASSPPRGTDTQYF
>.|TRBV5-1|TRBJ2-6|many
TGCGCCAGCAGCCTTGAGGGCAGGCAATCTGGGGCCAACGTCCTGACTTTC
CASSLEGRQSGANVLTF
>TRBD1|TRBV7-2|TRBJ2-2|many
TGTGCCAGCAGCTTAGCGACAGGGGGGACCGGGGAGCTGTTTTTT
CASSLATGGTGELFF
>TRBD2|TRBV19|TRBJ2-1|.
TGTGCCAGTAGTAAATTAGCGGGGATCTACAATGAGCAGTTCTTC
CASSKLAGIYNEQFF
>.|TRBV24-1|TRBJ1-1|many
TGTGCCACCAGTGGCCCCGATGAAGCTTTCTTT
CATSGPDEAFF